This T cell receptor (beta chain) emerged from a study of T-cell memory formation after mild COVID-19. Study-level points and caveats: Shrinking CD4+ clones were chiefly CM and EM; CD8+ ones were chiefly EMRA.

About this clonotype itself: What it binds is not known.

With constant-segment primers, 5'RACE yielded cDNA libraries of TCR alpha and TCR beta that carried sample barcodes and UMIs. TCRdb passed the 5' RACE reads through MiXCR, listing each CDR3 protein once. The sample contains around 140,000 distinct CDR3 sequences, almost 25% of which appear only once. Sequencing input: PBMCs or a T cell subset sorted from them (not recorded which). The clonotype comes from an adult woman who had mild COVID-19 (a few samples of this study predate the infection). Cell type and time point are not known.

The CDR3 DNA sequence: TGTGCCAGCAGCCGCACTACTAGCGGGAGGGGGTCGCTTTATAGCACAGATACGCAGTATTTT. This gives the protein CASSRTTSGRGSLYSTDTQYF. The gene calls are TRBV5-5 and TRBJ2-3, with 13 bases lining up with TRBD2. Trimming removed 4 bases from V and 0 bases from J; junction bases left unmatched: 17. Germline lookup yields CDR1 SGHKS and CDR2 YYEKEE (reference sequence). The CDR3 has 21 residues.